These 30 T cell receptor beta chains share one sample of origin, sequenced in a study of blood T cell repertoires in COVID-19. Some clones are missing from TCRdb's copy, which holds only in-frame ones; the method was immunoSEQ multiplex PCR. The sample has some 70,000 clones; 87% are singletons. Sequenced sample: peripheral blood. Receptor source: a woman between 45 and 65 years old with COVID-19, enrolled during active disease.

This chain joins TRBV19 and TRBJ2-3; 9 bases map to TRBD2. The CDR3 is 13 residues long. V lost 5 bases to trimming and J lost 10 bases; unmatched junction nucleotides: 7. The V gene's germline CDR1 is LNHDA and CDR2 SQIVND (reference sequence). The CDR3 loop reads CASSLHLAGSQYF. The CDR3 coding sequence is TGTGCCAGTAGTCTACATCTAGCGGGGTCGCAGTATTTT.

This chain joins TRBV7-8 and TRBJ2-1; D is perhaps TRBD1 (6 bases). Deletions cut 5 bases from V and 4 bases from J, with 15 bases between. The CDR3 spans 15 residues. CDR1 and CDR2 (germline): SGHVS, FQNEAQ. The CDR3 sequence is CASSPRTGQYNEQFF. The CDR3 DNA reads TGTGCCAGCAGCCCAAGGACCGGACAGTACAATGAGCAGTTCTTC.

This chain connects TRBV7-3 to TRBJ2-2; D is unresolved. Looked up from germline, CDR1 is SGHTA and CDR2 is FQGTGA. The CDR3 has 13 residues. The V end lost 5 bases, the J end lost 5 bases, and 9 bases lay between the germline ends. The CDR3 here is CASSPRQTGELFF. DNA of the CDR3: TGTGCCAGCAGCCCAAGACAAACCGGGGAGCTGTTTTTT.

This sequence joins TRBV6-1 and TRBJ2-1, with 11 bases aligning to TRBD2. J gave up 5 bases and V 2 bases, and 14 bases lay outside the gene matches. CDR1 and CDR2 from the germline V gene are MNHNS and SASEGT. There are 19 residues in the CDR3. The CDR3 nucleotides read TGTGCCAGCAGTGAAATTGGTTCGGCTAGCGGGAGGTGGGACAATGAGCAGTTCTTC. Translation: CASSEIGSASGRWDNEQFF.

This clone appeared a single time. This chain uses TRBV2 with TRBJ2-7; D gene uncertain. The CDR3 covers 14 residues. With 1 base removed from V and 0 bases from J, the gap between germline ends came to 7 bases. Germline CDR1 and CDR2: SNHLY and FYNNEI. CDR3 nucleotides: TGTGCCAGCAGTGAAGGGCTGCCCTCCTACGAGCAGTACTTC. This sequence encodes CASSEGLPSYEQYF.

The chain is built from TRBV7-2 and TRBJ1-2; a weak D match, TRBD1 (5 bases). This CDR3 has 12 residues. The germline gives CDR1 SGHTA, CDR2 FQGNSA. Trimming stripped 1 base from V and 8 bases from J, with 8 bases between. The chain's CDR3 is CASSLVQGGYTF. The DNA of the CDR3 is TGTGCCAGCAGCTTAGTGCAGGGCGGCTACACCTTC.

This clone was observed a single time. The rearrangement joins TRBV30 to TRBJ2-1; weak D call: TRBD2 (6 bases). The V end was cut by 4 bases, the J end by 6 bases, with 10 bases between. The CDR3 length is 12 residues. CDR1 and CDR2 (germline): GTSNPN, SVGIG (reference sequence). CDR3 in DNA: TGTGCCTGGATAGGGACTTCCAATGAGCAGTTCTTC. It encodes CAWIGTSNEQFF. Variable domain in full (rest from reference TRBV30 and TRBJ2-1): SQTIHQWPATLVQPVGSPLSLECTVEGTSNPNLYWYRQAAGRGLQLLFYSVGIGQISSEVPQNLSASRPQDRQFILSSKKLLLSDSGFYLCAWIGTSNEQFFGPGTRLTVL.

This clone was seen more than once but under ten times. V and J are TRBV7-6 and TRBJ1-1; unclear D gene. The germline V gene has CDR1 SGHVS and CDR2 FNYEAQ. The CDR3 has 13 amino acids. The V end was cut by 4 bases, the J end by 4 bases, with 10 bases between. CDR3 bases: TGTGCCAGCAGCTCCCGGGAGGGCACTGAAGCTTTCTTT. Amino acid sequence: CASSSREGTEAFF. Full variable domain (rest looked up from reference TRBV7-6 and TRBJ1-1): GAGVSQSPRYKVTKRGQDVALRCDPISGHVSLYWYRQALGQGPEFLTYFNYEAQQDKSGLPNDRFSAERPEGSISTLTIQRTEQRDSAMYRCASSSREGTEAFFGQGTRLTVV.

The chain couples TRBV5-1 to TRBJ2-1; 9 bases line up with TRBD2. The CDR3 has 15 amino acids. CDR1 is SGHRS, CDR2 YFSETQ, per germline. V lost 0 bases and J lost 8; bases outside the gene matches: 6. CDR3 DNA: TGCGCCAGCAGCTTGGTAGCGGGAGTGGACTATGAGCAGTTCTTC. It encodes CASSLVAGVDYEQFF.

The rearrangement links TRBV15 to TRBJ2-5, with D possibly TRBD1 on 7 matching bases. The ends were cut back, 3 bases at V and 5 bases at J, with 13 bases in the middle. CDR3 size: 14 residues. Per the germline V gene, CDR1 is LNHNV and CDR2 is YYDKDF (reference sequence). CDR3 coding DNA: TGTGCCACCAGCAGCGAGGGGGCGGGGGAGACCCAGTACTTC. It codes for CATSSEGAGETQYF.

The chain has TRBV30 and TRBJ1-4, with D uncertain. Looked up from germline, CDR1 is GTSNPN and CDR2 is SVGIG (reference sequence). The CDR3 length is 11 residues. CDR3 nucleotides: TGTGCGACGGGGAGGAATGAAAAACTGTTTTTT. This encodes CATGRNEKLFF.

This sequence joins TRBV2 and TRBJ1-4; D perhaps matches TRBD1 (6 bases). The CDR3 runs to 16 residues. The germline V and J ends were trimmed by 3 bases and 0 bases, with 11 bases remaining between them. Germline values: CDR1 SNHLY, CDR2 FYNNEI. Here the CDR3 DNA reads TGTGCCAGCAGTGAGCCCAGGGGTGCAACTAATGAAAAACTGTTTTTT. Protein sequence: CASSEPRGATNEKLFF.

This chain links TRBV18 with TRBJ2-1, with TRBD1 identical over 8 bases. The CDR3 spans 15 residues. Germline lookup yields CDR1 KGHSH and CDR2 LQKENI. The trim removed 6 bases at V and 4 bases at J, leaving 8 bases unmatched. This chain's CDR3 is CASSPLDRVYNEQFF. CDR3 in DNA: TGTGCCAGCTCTCCGCTGGACAGGGTTTACAATGAGCAGTTCTTC.

The CDR3 protein is CASSPTASANTGELFF. CDR3 DNA: TGTGCCAGCAGCCCCACAGCCTCCGCGAACACCGGGGAGCTGTTTTTT. V and J are TRBV6-6 and TRBJ2-2, with D uncertain. Germline CDR1 is MNHNY and CDR2 is SVGAGI (reference sequence). V was cut by 6 bases and J by 0 bases, with 14 bases left in between. This CDR3 comprises 16 residues.

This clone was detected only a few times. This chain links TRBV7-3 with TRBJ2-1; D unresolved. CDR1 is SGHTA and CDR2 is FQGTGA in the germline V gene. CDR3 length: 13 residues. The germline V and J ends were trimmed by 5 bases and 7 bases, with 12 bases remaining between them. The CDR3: CASSAPNLNEQFF. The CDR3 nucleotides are TGTGCCAGCAGCGCCCCGAACTTGAATGAGCAGTTCTTC.

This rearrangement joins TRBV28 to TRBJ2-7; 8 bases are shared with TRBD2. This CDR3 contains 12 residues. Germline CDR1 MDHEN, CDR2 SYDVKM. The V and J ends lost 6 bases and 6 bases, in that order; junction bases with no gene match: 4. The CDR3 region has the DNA TGTGCCAGCAGCCGGCGGGAGGCCGAGCAGTACTTC. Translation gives CASSRREAEQYF.

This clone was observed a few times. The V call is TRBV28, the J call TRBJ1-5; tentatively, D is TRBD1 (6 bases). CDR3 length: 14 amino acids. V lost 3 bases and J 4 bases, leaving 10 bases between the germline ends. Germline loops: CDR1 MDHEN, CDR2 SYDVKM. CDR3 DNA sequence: TGTGCCAGCAGTTTTCCAGGGGTGAATCAGCCCCAGCATTTT. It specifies CASSFPGVNQPQHF.

The CDR3 loop reads CASSLGGTGTASGNTIYF. CDR3 bases: TGCGCCAGCAGCTTGGGGGGTACGGGGACTGCCTCTGGAAACACCATATATTTT. This chain uses TRBV5-1 with TRBJ1-3; tentatively, D is TRBD1 (5 bases). The CDR3 consists of 18 residues. CDR1 is SGHRS, CDR2 YFSETQ, per germline. V was clipped by 0 bases and J by 0 bases, with 16 bases between them.

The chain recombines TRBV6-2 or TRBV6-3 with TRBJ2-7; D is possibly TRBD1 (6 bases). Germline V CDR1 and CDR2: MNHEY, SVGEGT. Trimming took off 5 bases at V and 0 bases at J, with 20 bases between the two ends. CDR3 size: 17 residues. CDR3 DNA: TGTGCCAGCAGTGGAGGACAGCTACTAAGGAGCTCCTACGAGCAGTACTTC. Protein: CASSGGQLLRSSYEQYF.

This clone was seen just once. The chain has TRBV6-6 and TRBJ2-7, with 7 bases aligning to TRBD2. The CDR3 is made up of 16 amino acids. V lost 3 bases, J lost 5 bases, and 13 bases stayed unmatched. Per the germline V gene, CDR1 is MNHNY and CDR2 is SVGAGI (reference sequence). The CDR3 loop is CASSYMAGAPPDEQYF. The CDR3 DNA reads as TGTGCCAGCAGTTATATGGCGGGAGCCCCACCGGACGAGCAGTACTTC.

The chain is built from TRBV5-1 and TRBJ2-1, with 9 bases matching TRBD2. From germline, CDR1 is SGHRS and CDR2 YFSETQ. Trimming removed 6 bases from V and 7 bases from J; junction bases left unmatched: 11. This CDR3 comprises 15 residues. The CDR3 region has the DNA TGCGCCAGCATAGGGGGCGGGAGGGCCCGAAATGAGCAGTTCTTC. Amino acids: CASIGGGRARNEQFF.

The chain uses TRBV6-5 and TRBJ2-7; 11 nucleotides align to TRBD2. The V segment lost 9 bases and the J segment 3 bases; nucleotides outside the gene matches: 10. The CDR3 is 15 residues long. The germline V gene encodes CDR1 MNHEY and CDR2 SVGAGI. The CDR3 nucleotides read TGTGCCAGGACGGGACTAGCGGAGGCAGACTACGAGCAGTACTTC. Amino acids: CARTGLAEADYEQYF.

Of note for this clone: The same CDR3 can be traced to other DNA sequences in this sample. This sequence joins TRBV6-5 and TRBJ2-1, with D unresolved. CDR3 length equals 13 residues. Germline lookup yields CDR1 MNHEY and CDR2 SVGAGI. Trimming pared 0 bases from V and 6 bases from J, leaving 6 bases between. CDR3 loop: CASSYSRSNEQFF. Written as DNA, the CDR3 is TGTGCCAGCAGTTACTCGAGGAGCAATGAGCAGTTCTTC.

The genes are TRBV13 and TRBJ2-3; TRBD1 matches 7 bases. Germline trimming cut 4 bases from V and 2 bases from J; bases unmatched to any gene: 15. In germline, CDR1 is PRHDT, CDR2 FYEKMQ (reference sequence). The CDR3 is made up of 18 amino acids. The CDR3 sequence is CASSSGTALEFVTDTQYF. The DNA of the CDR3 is TGTGCCAGCAGCTCCGGGACAGCCCTGGAATTTGTCACAGATACGCAGTATTTT.

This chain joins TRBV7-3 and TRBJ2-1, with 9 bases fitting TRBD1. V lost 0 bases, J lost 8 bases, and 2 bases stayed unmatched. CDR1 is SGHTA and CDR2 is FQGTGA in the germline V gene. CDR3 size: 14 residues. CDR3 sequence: CASSLTDRGDEQFF. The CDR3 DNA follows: TGTGCCAGCAGCTTAACGGACAGGGGCGATGAGCAGTTCTTC.

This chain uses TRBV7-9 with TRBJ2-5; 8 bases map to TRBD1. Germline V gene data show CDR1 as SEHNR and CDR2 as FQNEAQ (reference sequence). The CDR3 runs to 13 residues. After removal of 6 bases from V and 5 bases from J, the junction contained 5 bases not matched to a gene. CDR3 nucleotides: TGTGCCAGCAGAGGCAGGGGGCGCGAGACCCAGTACTTC. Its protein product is CASRGRGRETQYF.

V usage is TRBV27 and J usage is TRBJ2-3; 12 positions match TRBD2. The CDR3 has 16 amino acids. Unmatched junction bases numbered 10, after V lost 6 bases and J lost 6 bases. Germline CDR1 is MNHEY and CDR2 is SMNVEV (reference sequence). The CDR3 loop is CASSHLGLAGIDTQYF. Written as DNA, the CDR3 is TGTGCCAGCAGCCACCTAGGACTAGCGGGAATTGATACGCAGTATTTT.

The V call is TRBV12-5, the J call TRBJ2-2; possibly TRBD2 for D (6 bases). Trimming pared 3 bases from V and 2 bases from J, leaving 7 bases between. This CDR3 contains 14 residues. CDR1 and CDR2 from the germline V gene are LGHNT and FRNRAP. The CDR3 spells CASGFGGNTGELFF. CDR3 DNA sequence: TGTGCTAGTGGTTTCGGGGGTAACACCGGGGAGCTGTTTTTT. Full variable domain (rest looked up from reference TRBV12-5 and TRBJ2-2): DARVTQTPRHKVTEMGQEVTMRCQPILGHNTVFWYRQTMMQGLELLAYFRNRAPLDDSGMPKDRFSAEMPDATLATLKIQPSEPRDSAVYFCASGFGGNTGELFFGEGSRLTVL.

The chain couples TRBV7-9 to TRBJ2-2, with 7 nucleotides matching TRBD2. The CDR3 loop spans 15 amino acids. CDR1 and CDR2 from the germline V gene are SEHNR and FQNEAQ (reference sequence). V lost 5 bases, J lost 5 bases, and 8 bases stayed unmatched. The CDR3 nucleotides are TGTGCCAGCAGCCCTCGGGTCGGGAGGACCGGGGAGCTGTTTTTT. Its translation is CASSPRVGRTGELFF.

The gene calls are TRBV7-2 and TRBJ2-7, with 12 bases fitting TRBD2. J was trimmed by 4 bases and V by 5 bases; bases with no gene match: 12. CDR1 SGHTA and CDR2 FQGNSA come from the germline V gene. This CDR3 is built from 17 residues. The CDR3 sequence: CASSLKTSGSSPYEQYF. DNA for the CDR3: TGTGCCAGCAGCCTAAAGACTAGCGGGAGTTCACCATACGAGCAGTACTTC.